The rows below give T cell receptor beta chains drawn from one sample of a study of graft-versus-host responses after intestinal transplantation. The protocol was immunoSEQ multiplex PCR, while the TCRdb copy is restricted to in-frame clones and leaves out a portion. The sample includes around 30,000 clones, approximately 93% of them seen just once. Material: PBMCs, obtained about 65 days after intestinal transplant. Receptors were obtained from a human patient who received an intestinal transplant, so some T cells may come from the graft donor. Each CDR3 is given with its conserved first and last residue. The D gene is left open where the match is weak. Not all rows give a size; the values are once, few, many and, for expanded clones, a class.

cdr3_nt,cdr3_aa,clone_size,d_call,j_call,v_call
TGTGCCAGCAGCTCTACAGGGGACTCCTACAATGAGCAGTTCTTC,CASSSTGDSYNEQFF,.,TRBD1,TRBJ2-1,TRBV6-6
TGTGCCAGCAGCAGGGGACATACTAGCACAGATACGCAGTATTTT,CASSRGHTSTDTQYF,.,.,TRBJ2-3,TRBV9
TGTGCCAGTAGTATGGGAAATTCACCCCTCCACTTT,CASSMGNSPLHF,.,.,TRBJ1-6,TRBV19
TGTGCCAGCAGTTACGCAGAGACCCAGTACTTC,CASSYAETQYF,.,.,TRBJ2-5,TRBV6-5
TGCAGCGCGGACACTGGGGGCACTGAAGCTTTCTTT,CSADTGGTEAFF,.,.,TRBJ1-1,TRBV29-1
TGCAGCGTTGTCGGGACAGGGGGCGAGCAGTACTTC,CSVVGTGGEQYF,.,TRBD1,TRBJ2-7,TRBV29-1
TGTGCCAGCAGTTTAAGACTATACCTAGGGGGCGGGGACACTGAAGCTTTCTTT,CASSLRLYLGGGDTEAFF,.,TRBD1,TRBJ1-1,TRBV27
TGTGCCAGTAGTATCGGTGGCCCGCGAGTCCCCCAGCATTTT,CASSIGGPRVPQHF,.,.,TRBJ1-5,TRBV19
TGTGCCAGTAGTATAGGGCCTGAAACCTACGAGCAGTACTTC,CASSIGPETYEQYF,.,.,TRBJ2-7,TRBV19
TGTGCCAGCAGCCACGAGGACAGGGGAAACACCATATATTTT,CASSHEDRGNTIYF,few,TRBD1,TRBJ1-3,TRBV7-9
TGTGCCTGGGAGACGGAAAGATACAATGAGCAGTTCTTC,CAWETERYNEQFF,.,.,TRBJ2-1,TRBV30
TGCGCCAGCAGCCATAAGAGCGGGAGATGGACCACCGGGGAGCTGTTTTTT,CASSHKSGRWTTGELFF,.,TRBD2,TRBJ2-2,TRBV4-1
TGCGCCAGCAGCTTGTCACCGGGACAGACCTACTATGGCTACACCTTC,CASSLSPGQTYYGYTF,.,TRBD1,TRBJ1-2,TRBV5-1
TGTGCCAGCAGTAAAAAGGACAGGGGGCATCACAATCAGCCCCAGCATTTT,CASSKKDRGHHNQPQHF,.,TRBD1,TRBJ1-5,TRBV27
TGTGCCAGCAGTTCCACCGGGGACGGGAAGCAGTATTTT,CASSSTGDGKQYF,.,.,TRBJ2-3,TRBV28
TGTGCCAGCAGCCAAGCGATGTACTCTCGACAGTACTTC,CASSQAMYSRQYF,once,.,TRBJ2-5,TRBV4-2
TGTGCCAGCAGCCTTCAGGGGACCCGTAATGAAAAACTGTTTTTT,CASSLQGTRNEKLFF,.,.,TRBJ1-4,TRBV5-5
.,CASSSSTSDSYEQYF,.,.,TRBJ2-7,TRBV6-5